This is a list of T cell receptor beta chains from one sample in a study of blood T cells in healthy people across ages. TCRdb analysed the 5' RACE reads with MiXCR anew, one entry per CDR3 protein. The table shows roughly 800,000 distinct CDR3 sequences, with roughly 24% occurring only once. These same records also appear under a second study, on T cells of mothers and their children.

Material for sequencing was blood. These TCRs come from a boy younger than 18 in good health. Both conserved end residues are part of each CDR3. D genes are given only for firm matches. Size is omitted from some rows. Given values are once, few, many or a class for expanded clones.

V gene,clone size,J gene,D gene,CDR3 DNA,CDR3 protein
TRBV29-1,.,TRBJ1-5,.,TGCAGCGGGACAGCTAGCAATCAGCCCCAGCATTTT,CSGTASNQPQHF
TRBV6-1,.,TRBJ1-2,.,TGTGCCAGCAGTCCCCCAGGGCAAGGCAGATCCTATGGCTACACCTTC,CASSPPGQGRSYGYTF
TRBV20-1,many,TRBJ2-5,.,TGCAGTGCTAGACAGGGCCCAGAGGAGACCCAGTACTTC,CSARQGPEETQYF
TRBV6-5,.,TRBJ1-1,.,TGTGCCAGCAGTTACCGACGCCCGAACACTGAAGCTTTCTTT,CASSYRRPNTEAFF
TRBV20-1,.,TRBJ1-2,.,TGCAGTGCTAGAGAGGGACCGACCTATGGCTACACCTTC,CSAREGPTYGYTF
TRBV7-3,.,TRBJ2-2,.,TGTGCCAGCAGCCCGAGAGGGCAGCCTCTGATGGACACCGGGGAGCTGTTTTTT,CASSPRGQPLMDTGELFF
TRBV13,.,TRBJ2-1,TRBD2,TGTGCCAGCAGCTTACTAGCGGGGGCCTGCAATGAGCAGTTCTTC,CASSLLAGACNEQFF
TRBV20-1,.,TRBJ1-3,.,TGCAGTGCCTGTAATATGGGGGAATCTGGAAACACCATATATTTT,CSACNMGESGNTIYF
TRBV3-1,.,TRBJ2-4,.,TGTGCCAGCAGCCGGGGGGCGAACATTCAGTACTTC,CASSRGANIQYF
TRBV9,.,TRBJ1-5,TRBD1,TGTGCCAGCAGCGTAGGTGGGACAGGGAATCAGCCCCAGCATTTT,CASSVGGTGNQPQHF
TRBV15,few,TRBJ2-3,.,TGTGCCACCAGCAGAGATGGAAAGGATTCAGATACGCAGTATTTT,CATSRDGKDSDTQYF
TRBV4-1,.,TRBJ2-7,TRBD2,TGCGCCAGCAGCCTACTCCGCGGGGGGGACTACGAGCAGTACTTC,CASSLLRGGDYEQYF
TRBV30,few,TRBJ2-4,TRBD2,TGTGCCTGGAGGCCGGGGGGGTCCAAAAACATTCAGTACTTC,CAWRPGGSKNIQYF
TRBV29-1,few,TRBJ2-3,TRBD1,TGCAGCGTTGAGGGACAGGGTGTAGATACGCAGTATTTT,CSVEGQGVDTQYF
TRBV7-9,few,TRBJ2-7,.,TGTGCCAGCAGCTTCACAGCTCCGGGCGAGCAGTACTTC,CASSFTAPGEQYF
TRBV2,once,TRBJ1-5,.,TGTGCCAGCAGTCCAGGGCAAGGGGAGCCCCAGCATTTT,CASSPGQGEPQHF
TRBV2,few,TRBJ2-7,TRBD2,TGTGCCAGCAGTGGCCCGGCTAGCGGGGTTCATATCGAGCAGTACTTC,CASSGPASGVHIEQYF
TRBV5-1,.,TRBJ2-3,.,TGCGCCAGCAGCTTGCAGACAGGATGGGATACGCAGTATTTT,CASSLQTGWDTQYF
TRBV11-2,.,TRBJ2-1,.,TGTGCCAGCAGCTTAGTGTACGGATACAATGAGCAGTTCTTC,CASSLVYGYNEQFF
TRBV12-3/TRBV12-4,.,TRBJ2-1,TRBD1,TGTGCCAGCAGTTTAGATGTTGGGACAGGGTACAATGAGCAGTTCTTC,CASSLDVGTGYNEQFF
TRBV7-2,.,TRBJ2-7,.,TGTGCCAGCAGCTTATGGGACACCTCATCCTCCTACGAGCAGTACTTC,CASSLWDTSSSYEQYF
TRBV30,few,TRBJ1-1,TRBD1,TGTGCCTGGACCCTGGGACAGCTTGACACTGAAGCTTTCTTT,CAWTLGQLDTEAFF
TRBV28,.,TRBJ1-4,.,TGTGCCAGCACGCCAGTGGGGCGAGGGGGGTCTGGTGAAAAACTGTTTTTT,CASTPVGRGGSGEKLFF
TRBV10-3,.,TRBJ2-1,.,TGTGCCATCAGTGAGCCCGCTAGGCTAGCCCTTGAGCAGTTCTTC,CAISEPARLALEQFF
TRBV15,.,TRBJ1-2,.,TGTGCCACCAGCACTGGACGGGAAAACTATGGCTACACCTTC,CATSTGRENYGYTF